These 30 T cell receptor beta chains were all obtained from the same sample, sequenced in a study of blood T cell repertoires in COVID-19. Sequencing used immunoSEQ multiplex PCR; TCRdb keeps in-frame clones, though not all of them. The sample lists 100,000 to 150,000 clones, around 87% occurring once. Source material: peripheral blood. These receptors were taken from a man in his fifties or sixties with acute or convalescent COVID-19.

The V call is TRBV28, the J call TRBJ1-4; a weak D match, TRBD1 (5 bases). The CDR3 totals 14 residues. CDR1 MDHEN and CDR2 SYDVKM come from the germline V gene. V lost 8 bases to trimming and J lost 3 bases, with 13 bases between them. Written as DNA, the CDR3 is TGTGCCAGCGAAACCCCGGGGGCTAATGAAAAACTGTTTTTT. This codes for CASETPGANEKLFF.

The chain has TRBV9 and TRBJ2-2; no clear D. Between the trimmed V and J ends, which lost 3 bases and 0 bases, there was a span of 3 bases. This CDR3 comprises 13 residues. Per the germline V gene, CDR1 is SGDLS and CDR2 is YYNGEE. This CDR3 reads CASSGANTGELFF. The DNA of the CDR3 is TGTGCCAGCAGCGGAGCGAACACCGGGGAGCTGTTTTTT. Combining the CDR3 with reference TRBV9 and TRBJ2-2 gives the whole variable domain DSGVTQTPKHLITATGQRVTLRCSPRSGDLSVYWYQQSLDQGLQFLIQYYNGEERAKGNILERFSAQQFPDLHSELNLSSLELGDSALYFCASSGANTGELFFGEGSRLTVL.

The CDR3 nucleotides are TGTGCCAGCAACCCGGCCCGGGGTCAGCCCCAGCATTTT. It encodes CASNPARGQPQHF. The chain has TRBV6-5 and TRBJ1-5; unclear D gene. V shed 7 bases and J shed 6 bases, with 13 bases lying between them. Germline assignment: CDR1 MNHEY and CDR2 SVGAGI. There are 13 residues in the CDR3.

The rearrangement uses TRBV3-1 (or the pseudogene TRBV3-2) and TRBJ2-5; 8 bases are a match to TRBD2. The CDR3 is 17 residues long. The germline V gene has CDR1 LGHDT and CDR2 YNNKEL (reference sequence). The V segment lost 3 bases and the J segment 3 bases; nucleotides outside the gene matches: 12. The CDR3 bases are TGTGCCAGCAGCCATGCTCCAGCGGGAGTGAGTAAAGAGACCCAGTACTTC. It yields the protein CASSHAPAGVSKETQYF.

This clone has a single count. This chain connects TRBV19 to TRBJ2-2; maybe TRBD1 (6 bases). This CDR3 is 18 amino acids long. Trimming removed 3 bases from V and 1 base from J, with 18 bases in between. Germline V gene lookup returns CDR1 LNHDA and CDR2 SQIVND (reference sequence). The CDR3 region has the DNA TGTGCCAGTAGTATGTTGGGGGTGGGGACAAAGAACACCGGGGAGCTGTTTTTT. Protein sequence: CASSMLGVGTKNTGELFF.

The chain carries TRBV7-9 and TRBJ2-5; weak D call: TRBD2 (5 bases). CDR3 size: 16 residues. From germline, CDR1 is SEHNR and CDR2 FQNEAQ (reference sequence). V was clipped by 4 bases and J by 4 bases, with 19 bases between them. The CDR3 spells CASSSQERLAGETQYF. The CDR3 bases are TGTGCCAGCAGCTCCCAGGAGCGGCTAGCTGGAGAGACCCAGTACTTC. Looking up the rest from reference TRBV7-9 and TRBJ2-5 gives the full variable domain: DTGVSQNPRHKITKRGQNVTFRCDPISEHNRLYWYRQTLGQGPEFLTYFQNEAQLEKSRLLSDRFSAERPKGSFSTLEIQRTEQGDSAMYLCASSSQERLAGETQYFGPGTRLLVL.

The chain recombines TRBV5-8 with TRBJ2-1; D not certain. The germline V gene has CDR1 SGHTS and CDR2 YDEGEE. V gave up 3 bases and J gave up 9 bases, with 10 bases separating them. This CDR3 spans 12 amino acids. CDR3 sequence reads: CASSSGVSEQFF. In DNA, the CDR3 is TGTGCCAGCAGCTCCGGAGTTTCTGAGCAGTTCTTC. Full variable domain (rest looked up from reference TRBV5-8 and TRBJ2-1): EAGVTQSPTHLIKTRGQQATLRCSPISGHTSVYWYQQALGLGLQFLLWYDEGEERNRGNFPPRFSGRQFPNYSSELNVNALELEDSALYLCASSSGVSEQFFGPGTRLTVL.

This chain links TRBV5-1 with TRBJ2-3; 8 nucleotides match TRBD2. This CDR3 has 16 amino acids. The J segment lost 3 bases and the V segment lost 7 bases, leaving 13 bases of the junction unmatched. Germline CDR1 is SGHRS and CDR2 is YFSETQ. The CDR3 protein is CASRTRAGAGTDTQYF. CDR3 DNA: TGCGCCAGCCGAACCCGAGCGGGAGCGGGGACAGATACGCAGTATTTT.

J is TRBJ2-3 and V is TRBV27; D not certain. This CDR3 comprises 13 residues. V was shortened by 7 bases and J by 4 bases, with 12 bases between the two germline ends. In germline, CDR1 is MNHEY, CDR2 SMNVEV (reference sequence). CDR3 nucleotide sequence: TGTGCCAGCACGAGAGTTAGCTCAGATACGCAGTATTTT. Translating it yields CASTRVSSDTQYF.

V is TRBV5-5 and J is TRBJ2-7; perhaps TRBD1 as D (6 bases). The CDR3 is 15 residues long. Trimming shortened V by 0 bases and J by 1 base, and 11 bases separated the two germline ends. Germline V gene data show CDR1 as SGHKS and CDR2 as YYEKEE (reference sequence). In DNA form, the CDR3 reads TGTGCCAGCAGCTTGGAGGCAGGGGAATCCTACGAGCAGTACTTC. Its translation is CASSLEAGESYEQYF.

This chain links TRBV5-6 with TRBJ2-3, with D tentatively TRBD2 (6 bases). The germline gives CDR1 SGHDT, CDR2 YYEEEE. The CDR3 length is 14 residues. The V and J ends lost 4 bases and 3 bases respectively, with 12 bases between them. The CDR3 DNA sequence: TGTGCCAGCAGCCCGGGACTCCCTACAGATACGCAGTATTTT. This gives the protein CASSPGLPTDTQYF.

The J gene is TRBJ1-3, the V gene TRBV12-3 or TRBV12-4, with unresolved D. The CDR3 length is 13 residues. V was pared by 3 bases and J by 4 bases, with 7 bases between. The CDR3 DNA is TGTGCCAGCAGTTTGAATGGCGGAAACACCATATATTTT. Protein: CASSLNGGNTIYF.

This clone was counted a single time. The chain recombines TRBV6-5 with TRBJ2-3; 10 nucleotides match TRBD2. The CDR3 runs 16 residues. CDR1 and CDR2 from the germline V gene are MNHEY and SVGAGI. After removal of 4 bases from V and 4 bases from J, the junction contained 8 bases not matched to a gene. The CDR3 DNA reads as TGTGCCAGCAGTTTTCTAGCGGGAGTAGGGGCAGATACGCAGTATTTT. Encoded protein: CASSFLAGVGADTQYF.

The J gene is TRBJ1-2, the V gene TRBV7-8; 7 nucleotides align to TRBD1. CDR1 SGHVS and CDR2 FQNEAQ come from the germline V gene. CDR3 length equals 12 residues. The V and J ends lost 5 bases and 6 bases, in that order; junction bases with no gene match: 3. CDR3 in amino acids: CASSQTGDGYTF. CDR3 DNA sequence: TGTGCCAGCAGCCAAACAGGGGATGGCTACACCTTC. The variable domain in full, completed from reference TRBV7-8 and TRBJ1-2, reads GAGVSQSPRYKVAKRGQDVALRCDPISGHVSLFWYQQALGQGPEFLTYFQNEAQLDKSGLPSDRFFAERPEGSVSTLKIQRTQQEDSAVYLCASSQTGDGYTFGSGTRLTVV.

The CDR3 DNA sequence: TGTGCCTGGAGTCCGGGACAGGGGGCCAGGAATTCACCCCTCCACTTT. This sequence encodes CAWSPGQGARNSPLHF. V is TRBV30 and J is TRBJ1-6; 12 bases are shared with TRBD1. The ends lost 2 bases at V and 7 bases at J; junction bases unmatched: 6. CDR1 is GTSNPN and CDR2 is SVGIG in the germline V gene (reference sequence). The CDR3 covers 16 residues.

This chain connects TRBV18 to TRBJ2-7; weak D call: TRBD1 (5 bases). This CDR3 comprises 12 residues. Trimming removed 6 bases at V and 3 bases at J, with 9 bases between. CDR1 and CDR2 from the germline V gene are KGHSH and LQKENI. The CDR3 protein is CASSREFYEQYF. Written as DNA, the CDR3 is TGTGCCAGCTCCAGGGAATTCTACGAGCAGTACTTC.

This clone occurred a few times. The chain couples TRBV11-3 to TRBJ2-7; 7 bases are a match to TRBD1. The germline V gene has CDR1 SGHNT and CDR2 YENEEA. CDR3 length: 15 amino acids. V was clipped by 4 bases and J by 5 bases; unmatched bases: 11. The CDR3 spells CASSSRTGVGDEQYF. The CDR3, as DNA: TGTGCCAGCAGCTCTAGAACAGGGGTTGGGGACGAGCAGTACTTC.

J is TRBJ1-2 and V is TRBV6-5; unclear D gene. The V end lost 8 bases, the J end lost 7 bases, and 8 bases lay between the germline ends. Germline CDR1 is MNHEY and CDR2 is SVGAGI. The CDR3 is 10 residues long. CDR3 in DNA: TGTGCCAGCTGGGAGGGTGGCTACACCTTC. As protein: CASWEGGYTF.

This chain uses TRBV27 with TRBJ2-2; 9 nucleotides agree with TRBD1. Trimming removed 8 bases from V and 4 bases from J; junction bases left unmatched: 8. The V gene's germline CDR1 is MNHEY and CDR2 SMNVEV (reference sequence). The CDR3 length is 15 residues. CDR3 nucleotides: TGTGCCAGCGGACCGGGACAGGGTATCACCGGGGAGCTGTTTTTT. The encoded protein is CASGPGQGITGELFF.

The chain carries TRBV6-5 and TRBJ1-5, with a tentative D call TRBD1 (5 bases). CDR3 length: 15 residues. The V gene lost 7 bases and the J gene lost 2 bases, with 15 bases spanning the gap. Germline V gives CDR1 MNHEY, CDR2 SVGAGI. This chain's CDR3 is CASKRGGAGNQPQHF. CDR3 nucleotide sequence: TGTGCCAGCAAGAGAGGTGGGGCGGGCAATCAGCCCCAGCATTTT.

This clone was seen only once. The gene calls are TRBV10-3 and TRBJ1-1; TRBD1 agrees at 11 bases. Germline V gene sequence: CDR1 ENHRY, CDR2 SYGVKD. The V gene end was trimmed by 2 bases and the J gene end by 5 bases; junction bases not matched to a gene: 10. The CDR3 spans 17 residues. The CDR3 DNA sequence: TGTGCCATCAGTGAGCCGGACAGGGGGCGTATAATGACTGAAGCTTTCTTT. This sequence encodes CAISEPDRGRIMTEAFF.

On this clone itself: The DNA is left out, because the CDR3 cannot be placed on it with certainty; the CDR3 is given as TCRdb lists it. This chain uses TRBV19 with TRBJ1-4. The CDR3 is 15 residues long, counting both termini. Per the germline V gene, CDR1 is LNHDA and CDR2 is SQIVND (reference sequence). The CDR3 loop reads CASTSGSGESEKLFF.

CDR3 nucleotide sequence: TGTGCCAGCAGTCCGCTAATTACCCCTCAGGCAGATACGCAGTATTTT. It encodes CASSPLITPQADTQYF. V gene TRBV27 combines with J gene TRBJ2-3; D not resolved. The CDR3 is 16 amino acids. Between the trimmed V and J ends, which lost 5 bases and 4 bases, there was a span of 19 bases. CDR1 MNHEY and CDR2 SMNVEV come from the germline V gene (reference sequence).

This sequence joins TRBV11-3 and TRBJ2-3; the D gene is possibly TRBD1 (6 bases). The CDR3 runs to 17 residues. CDR1 SGHNT and CDR2 YENEEA come from the germline V gene. V gave up 1 base and J gave up 2 bases, with 16 bases separating them. The CDR3 here is CASSLVAGASFTDTQYF. The CDR3 DNA reads as TGTGCCAGCAGCTTAGTGGCAGGGGCCTCCTTCACAGATACGCAGTATTTT.

The chain has TRBV19 and TRBJ2-2; the match to TRBD1 covers 7 bases. The germline gives CDR1 LNHDA, CDR2 SQIVND (reference sequence). The CDR3 length is 14 residues. The J segment lost 3 bases and the V segment lost 7 bases, leaving 5 bases of the junction unmatched. CDR3 sequence (DNA): TGTGCCAGTATCAGGACAGGAGACACCGGGGAGCTGTTTTTT. Its translation is CASIRTGDTGELFF.

The rearrangement uses TRBV11-3 and TRBJ2-2; no definite D call. Trimming cost V 5 bases and J 6 bases, with 7 bases left between them. Germline V CDR1 and CDR2: SGHNT, YENEEA. The CDR3 is 12 residues long. The CDR3 region has the DNA TGTGCCAGCAGCCCTTTAGCCGGGGAGCTGTTTTTT. Its translation is CASSPLAGELFF.

A single count supports this clone. This chain joins TRBV6-5 and TRBJ1-1; D perhaps matches TRBD1 (6 bases). This CDR3 is built from 14 residues. The V end was cut by 7 bases, the J end by 4 bases, with 16 bases between. The germline gives CDR1 MNHEY, CDR2 SVGAGI. CDR3 in DNA: TGTGCCAGCATCGACCGGGGGGCGCTCACTGAAGCTTTCTTT. Its protein is CASIDRGALTEAFF.

This chain links TRBV27 with TRBJ1-2; tentative D call: TRBD1 (5 bases). From germline, CDR1 is MNHEY and CDR2 SMNVEV (reference sequence). Trimming cost V 6 bases and J 2 bases, with 19 bases left between them. CDR3 length: 16 residues. CDR3 DNA sequence: TGTGCCAGCAGCAAGCCCAGGGTAATGAGGAACTATGGCTACACCTTC. Amino acid sequence: CASSKPRVMRNYGYTF.

The V and J genes are TRBV6-2 or TRBV6-3 and TRBJ2-7, with TRBD1 matching over 7 bases. Germline V gives CDR1 MNHEY, CDR2 SVGEGT. V shed 2 bases, J shed 0 bases, and the junction held 16 bases outside the gene matches. The length of the CDR3 is 19 residues. The CDR3 reads CASSYPAKNQGDHSYEQYF. Here the CDR3 DNA reads TGTGCCAGCAGTTACCCCGCTAAAAACCAGGGGGATCACTCCTACGAGCAGTACTTC.

The chain joins TRBV19 to TRBJ2-1, with 14 bases that match TRBD2. The germline V gene has CDR1 LNHDA and CDR2 SQIVND (reference sequence). CDR3 length: 16 residues. J gave up 8 bases and V 3 bases, and 6 bases lay outside the gene matches. CDR3 sequence reads: CASSIGGTSGRDEQFF. For the CDR3, the DNA is TGTGCCAGTAGTATTGGAGGGACTAGCGGGAGAGATGAGCAGTTCTTC.